This T cell receptor (beta chain) was recorded in a study of blood T cell repertoires in COVID-19. The CDR3 loop spans 14 amino acids. Trimming shortened V by 5 bases and J by 4 bases, and 14 bases separated the two germline ends. Germline values: CDR1 KGHSH, CDR2 LQKENI. The repertoire was sequenced with immunoSEQ multiplex PCR; TCRdb's copy has only in-frame clones and lacks some. In the table there are about 99,000 clones, nearly 90% of which are singletons. This sequence was found in a man aged 45-60 years in a cohort sampled during active COVID-19. Specimen: peripheral blood. The chain uses TRBV18 and TRBJ1-1; D gene ambiguous. The chain's CDR3 is CASSSGALTTEAFF. The CDR3 DNA sequence: TGTGCCAGCTCATCCGGAGCCCTTACCACTGAAGCTTTCTTT.